The 12 T cell receptor beta chains given below trace back to one sample, sequenced in a study of T cells in Graves' hyperthyroidism and ophthalmopathy. RNA transcripts yielded amplified TCR beta CDR3 regions. The HTBI primer set drove a first-round RT-PCR of the TCR CDR3. Using its own MiXCR run on the multiplex PCR reads, TCRdb lists one record per CDR3 protein. The table lists around 300,000 distinct CDR3 sequences, about an eighth of them singletons. The sequencing input was blood. The receptors here all came from a woman in her thirties with Graves' hyperthyroidism that later progressed to Graves' ophthalmopathy.

The count of this clonotype is one. The chain has TRBV12-3 or TRBV12-4 and TRBJ2-3; D is unclear. The V end was cut by 0 bases, the J end by 0 bases, with 10 bases between. The CDR3 spans 16 residues. CDR3 DNA: TGTGCCAGCAGTTTAGCGAACGGTCTGAGCACAGATACGCAGTATTTT. This gives the protein CASSLANGLSTDTQYF.

This clonotype was found many times. This chain uses TRBV3-1 with TRBJ1-1; possible D gene TRBD1, 5 bases. This CDR3 is built from 12 residues. The germline V and J ends were trimmed by 4 bases and 7 bases, with 10 bases remaining between them. Germline-derived CDR1 and CDR2 are LGHDT and YNNKEL (reference sequence). The CDR3 nucleotides are TGTGCCAGCAGCCGGGACGGAATTGAAGCTTTCTTT. Residues: CASSRDGIEAFF.

This clonotype showed up just a few times. Being one base from a much bigger clone, this may be a read error. The V gene is TRBV20-1, the J gene TRBJ2-5; 13 positions agree with TRBD2. This CDR3 region has 15 residues. Germline-derived CDR1 and CDR2 are DFQATT and SNEGSKA (reference sequence). CDR3 DNA sequence: TGCAGTGCGCAAGGGACTAGCGGGAACGGGGAGACCCGGTACTTC. This encodes CSAQGTSGNGETRYF.

The chain links TRBV5-1 to TRBJ2-3; D gene uncertain. The V end was cut by 5 bases, the J end by 2 bases, with 12 bases between. Per germline, CDR1 SGHRS and CDR2 YFSETQ. The CDR3 has 14 residues. CDR3 loop: CASRTEFFTDTQYF. For the CDR3, the DNA is TGCGCCAGCAGGACCGAATTCTTCACAGATACGCAGTATTTT.

Many counts were recorded for this clonotype. V and J are TRBV28 and TRBJ2-3; no clear D gene. CDR1 is MDHEN, CDR2 SYDVKM, per germline. Trimming removed 4 bases from V and 4 bases from J, with 12 bases in between. This CDR3 has 14 residues. CDR3 DNA: TGTGCCAGCAGTTCCTCATATTCGCCAGATACGCAGTATTTT. This encodes CASSSSYSPDTQYF.

Of note for this clonotype: Germline is not matched at one junction end, which may reflect a read error. The chain is built from TRBV25-1 and TRBJ1-5; D remains unclear. This CDR3 contains 12 residues. The germline V gene encodes CDR1 MGHDK and CDR2 SYGVNS. The CDR3 DNA sequence: TGTGCCAGCGGGAGCTTGGATCAGCTCCAGCATTTT. It specifies CASGSLDQLQHF.

This clonotype was counted only a few times. The chain uses TRBV19 and TRBJ1-5; 7 bases align to TRBD1. The CDR3 length is 15 residues. Germline values: CDR1 LNHDA, CDR2 SQIVND (reference sequence). With V trimmed by 4 bases and J by 7 bases, 10 bases remained unmatched. The CDR3 DNA is TGTGCCAGTAGTACAATAGACAGGGAAGGCCAGCCCCAGCATTTT. Protein sequence: CASSTIDREGQPQHF.

This clonotype was detected ten times or more. The V gene is TRBV28, the J gene TRBJ2-1; D unclear. Germline V gene data show CDR1 as MDHEN and CDR2 as SYDVKM. Trimming removed 6 bases from V and 5 bases from J, with 29 bases in between. This CDR3 spans 19 amino acids. This chain's CDR3 is CASRQVLGLRDLGHNEQFF. CDR3 DNA: TGTGCCAGCAGGCAAGTTTTGGGCCTTCGAGATTTAGGGCACAATGAGCAGTTCTTC.

This clonotype was seen more than once but under ten times. Possible read error: a much larger clone is one base away. V is TRBV7-9 and J is TRBJ2-5; no clear D gene. The CDR3 sequence is 16 residues long. Per germline, CDR1 SEHNR and CDR2 FQNEAQ (reference sequence). V shed 4 bases and J shed 0 bases, with 15 bases lying between them. This CDR3 reads CASSSSSTVHQETQYF. CDR3 bases: TGTGCCAGCAGCTCATCAAGTACAGTGCACCAAGAGACCCAGTACTTC.

This clonotype has ten or more counts. The chain couples TRBV27 to TRBJ2-5, with a weak D call TRBD1 (5 bases). This CDR3 contains 14 residues. Between the trimmed V and J ends, which lost 8 bases and 6 bases, there was a span of 19 bases. Germline lookup yields CDR1 MNHEY and CDR2 SMNVEV (reference sequence). CDR3 nucleotide sequence: TGTGCCAGCTCTCATCCTGGACATGACCAGACCCAGTACTTC. Amino acid sequence: CASSHPGHDQTQYF.

The chain links TRBV7-2 to TRBJ2-7; D could derive from TRBD1 or TRBD2 (5 bases each). CDR3 length: 16 amino acids. CDR1 is SGHTA, CDR2 FQGNSA, per germline. Trimming pared 4 bases from V and 2 bases from J, leaving 18 bases between. CDR3 bases: TGTGCCAGCAGCTCCATTAACGGGGACCCCGCCTACGAGCAGTACTTC. The encoded protein is CASSSINGDPAYEQYF.

This clonotype was detected many times. The rearrangement joins TRBV14 to TRBJ2-7; D is unclear. The CDR3 covers 11 residues. V was shortened by 3 bases and J by 8 bases, with 8 bases between the two germline ends. Germline CDR1 SGHDN, CDR2 FVKESK. CDR3 coding DNA: TGTGCCAGCAGCCATGGTCTACAGCAGTACTTC. Translating it yields CASSHGLQQYF.